This entry concerns a single T cell receptor beta chain. This record belongs to a study of blood T cell repertoires in COVID-19. As originally analysed: For nucleated cells, counts were estimated from reference gene primer amplification. Some clones are missing from TCRdb's copy, which holds only in-frame ones; the method was immunoSEQ multiplex PCR. That table furnishes V, J and clone size, whereas the DNA furnished D and trimming. Among a few hundred thousand clones listed, roughly 86% were seen once. With 0 bases clipped from V and 10 bases from J, the junction kept 7 bases outside the gene matches. This CDR3 has 16 amino acids. Germline CDR1 SGDLS, CDR2 YYNGEE.

The chain has TRBV9 and TRBJ1-6, with TRBD1 identical over 10 bases. This clonotype originated in a woman aged 70-85 years with active or convalescent COVID-19. Sequences were obtained from peripheral blood. Here the CDR3 reads CASSVGSGQGMSPLHF. CDR3 coding DNA: TGTGCCAGCAGCGTAGGCTCGGGACAGGGGATGTCACCCCTCCACTTT.